Below are 24 T cell receptor beta chains sequenced from a single sample in a study of blood T cell repertoires in COVID-19. This table comes from immunoSEQ multiplex PCR, and its TCRdb copy is limited to in-frame clones, with some not included. Of around 170,000 clones detected, roughly 90% appear once; the ten largest clones hold less than 3%. Material: peripheral blood. The receptors come from a man in his 60s with acute or convalescent COVID-19.

This chain connects TRBV21-1 to TRBJ2-7; the table's TRBD1 call for D was not verified on the DNA. TRBV21-1 is a pseudogene. There are 14 residues in the CDR3. The CDR3 is CASSKEPGNYEQYF. The CDR3 nucleotides are TGTGCCAGCAGCAAAGAGCCAGGGAACTACGAGCAGTACTTC.

In nucleotides, the CDR3 is TGCGCCAGCAGCTCCGACAGTGTGAACACTGAAGCTTTCTTT. Its translation: CASSSDSVNTEAFF. This sequence joins TRBV5-1 and TRBJ1-1; perhaps TRBD1 as D (5 bases). Trimming cost V 3 bases and J 0 bases, with 9 bases left between them. The CDR3 has 14 residues. In germline, CDR1 is SGHRS, CDR2 YFSETQ.

The chain employs TRBV27 and TRBJ1-6; TRBD1 matches 10 bases. Germline V gene lookup returns CDR1 MNHEY and CDR2 SMNVEV (reference sequence). The CDR3 contains 17 residues. V gave up 5 bases and J gave up 7 bases; unmatched junction bases: 11. CDR3 loop: CASSHPGQGRRNSPLHF. The CDR3 nucleotides read TGTGCCAGCAGTCACCCGGGACAGGGGCGTCGGAATTCACCCCTCCACTTT.

This rearrangement joins TRBV4-1 to TRBJ1-5; tentative D call: TRBD1 (6 bases). Trimming took off 1 base at V and 7 bases at J, with 14 bases between the two ends. The germline V gene encodes CDR1 MGHRA and CDR2 YSYEKL. The CDR3 extends over 15 amino acids. DNA for the CDR3: TGCGCCAGCAGCCAAGTTCCAGGGGATGACCAGCCCCAGCATTTT. Its protein product is CASSQVPGDDQPQHF.

The chain has TRBV5-1 and TRBJ2-7; 8 nucleotides match TRBD1. Looked up from germline, CDR1 is SGHRS and CDR2 is YFSETQ. The V and J ends lost 5 bases and 6 bases, in that order; junction bases with no gene match: 13. The CDR3 spans 15 residues. CDR3 sequence reads: CASRPIPGQDTEQYF. In DNA form, the CDR3 reads TGCGCCAGCAGGCCCATTCCGGGACAGGACACCGAGCAGTACTTC.

The V and J genes are TRBV5-1 and TRBJ2-7; TRBD2 aligns across 8 bases. This CDR3 has 14 residues. The trim removed 0 bases at V and 4 bases at J, leaving 3 bases unmatched. CDR1 is SGHRS and CDR2 is YFSETQ in the germline V gene. CDR3 amino acids: CASSLDGGVYEQYF. DNA for the CDR3: TGCGCCAGCAGCTTGGACGGGGGGGTTTACGAGCAGTACTTC.

The rearrangement links TRBV19 to TRBJ2-5; weak D call: TRBD2 (5 bases). The CDR3 has 12 amino acids. Trimming removed 4 bases at V and 7 bases at J, with 10 bases between. In germline, CDR1 is LNHDA, CDR2 SQIVND (reference sequence). The CDR3 bases are TGTGCCAGTAGTACCCTCAGCGGGACCCAGTACTTC. Translated, it gives CASSTLSGTQYF.

This clone was recorded only once. V gene TRBV4-3 combines with J gene TRBJ1-2, with D maybe TRBD1 (5 bases). V lost 0 bases and J lost 4, with 21 bases in between. The CDR3 has 18 residues. Germline lookup yields CDR1 LGHNA and CDR2 YSLEER. In DNA, the CDR3 is TGCGCCAGCAGCCAAGATGGCAGGGAGGGTTTTAGCGGCTATGGCTACACCTTC. Residues: CASSQDGREGFSGYGYTF.

The chain joins TRBV7-9 to TRBJ2-2, with 7 nucleotides matching TRBD2. This CDR3 contains 18 residues. Germline CDR1 SEHNR, CDR2 FQNEAQ (reference sequence). With 5 bases clipped from V and 0 bases from J, the junction kept 12 bases outside the gene matches. DNA of the CDR3: TGTGCCAGCAGCCCCCGCCGACTAGCCCAAACGAACACCGGGGAGCTGTTTTTT. It translates to CASSPRRLAQTNTGELFF.

The gene calls are TRBV7-2 and TRBJ1-6; TRBD1 matches 7 bases. Trimming took 3 bases from V and 4 from J; bases not matched to a gene: 6. Per germline, CDR1 SGHTA and CDR2 FQGNSA. The length of the CDR3 is 16 residues. The CDR3 nucleotides read TGTGCCAGCAGCTTTACCCAGACAGGGTATAATTCACCCCTCCACTTT. Translating it yields CASSFTQTGYNSPLHF.

The chain combines TRBV11-2 with TRBJ2-3, with D maybe TRBD2 (5 bases). Between the trimmed V and J ends, which lost 3 bases and 5 bases, there was a span of 9 bases. This CDR3 is 13 amino acids long. Germline values: CDR1 SGHAT, CDR2 FQNNGV. The CDR3 nucleotides read TGTGCCAGCAGCTTGGGAGTGGGAGATACGCAGTATTTT. Protein product: CASSLGVGDTQYF.

The gene calls are TRBV4-1 and TRBJ1-4; the match to TRBD1 covers 12 bases. V lost 4 bases to trimming and J lost 8 bases; unmatched junction nucleotides: 11. Germline CDR1 reads MGHRA; CDR2 reads YSYEKL. The CDR3 consists of 17 residues. The CDR3: CASSLGTGGGGQEKLFF. In DNA form, the CDR3 reads TGCGCCAGCAGCCTTGGGACAGGGGGCGGTGGTCAGGAAAAACTGTTTTTT.

This chain uses TRBV21-1 with TRBJ1-2; the tabulated D call, TRBD1, remains unverified against the DNA. TRBV21-1 is a listed pseudogene. This CDR3 region has 13 residues. This CDR3 is CASSKGQRYGYTF. CDR3 bases: TGTGCCAGCAGCAAAGGACAGAGATATGGCTACACCTTC.

This clone was found once. The chain couples TRBV7-2 to TRBJ2-6; perhaps TRBD1 as D (5 bases). Germline CDR1 and CDR2: SGHTA and FQGNSA. CDR3 length: 17 amino acids. Trimming removed 3 bases from V and 0 bases from J, with 12 bases in between. This chain's CDR3 is CASSFLGAFSGANVLTF. The CDR3 DNA sequence: TGTGCCAGCAGCTTTCTAGGGGCGTTCTCTGGGGCCAACGTCCTGACTTTC.

J is TRBJ1-1 and V is TRBV5-1, with no clear D. Germline CDR1 and CDR2: SGHRS and YFSETQ. V gave up 1 base and J gave up 4 bases, with 14 bases separating them. The CDR3 has 15 residues. The DNA for the CDR3 is TGCGCCAGCAGCTTGTCACAGACTATAGGCACTGAAGCTTTCTTT. This translates into CASSLSQTIGTEAFF.

This clone was recorded once. The CDR3 DNA reads TGTGCCAGCAGTTACTCCGGGACAGGTAATTCACCCCTCCACTTT. Protein sequence: CASSYSGTGNSPLHF. The chain joins TRBV6-5 to TRBJ1-6; 8 bases fit TRBD1. The V gene end was trimmed by 0 bases and the J gene end by 6 bases; junction bases not matched to a gene: 1. CDR1 and CDR2 (germline): MNHEY, SVGAGI. The CDR3 consists of 15 residues.

This clone was found many times. This chain uses TRBV11-2 with TRBJ1-3, with D possibly TRBD1 on 6 matching bases. Trimming cost V 1 base and J 0 bases, with 13 bases left between them. The CDR3 covers 17 residues. Germline CDR1 is SGHAT and CDR2 is FQNNGV. CDR3 loop: CASSLGGTRSSGNTIYF. The CDR3 nucleotides read TGTGCCAGCAGCTTAGGGGGGACACGCAGCTCTGGAAACACCATATATTTT.

V usage is TRBV3-1 (or the pseudogene TRBV3-2) and J usage is TRBJ1-2; a possible D gene is TRBD1 (6 bases). Germline CDR1 is LGHDT and CDR2 is YNNKEL (reference sequence). V shed 2 bases and J shed 8 bases, with 15 bases lying between them. The CDR3 is made up of 14 amino acids. CDR3 DNA sequence: TGTGCCAGCAGCCAACGAACAGGGCCTTACGGCTACACCTTC. It encodes CASSQRTGPYGYTF.

This sequence joins TRBV2 and TRBJ1-4; TRBD1 might be the D (5 bases). The CDR3 consists of 16 residues. V lost 2 bases and J lost 5, with 15 bases in between. Germline V CDR1 and CDR2: SNHLY, FYNNEI. The CDR3 protein is CASSENQGLINEKLFF. The CDR3 DNA follows: TGTGCCAGCAGTGAAAACCAGGGCCTCATCAATGAAAAACTGTTTTTT.

The V gene is TRBV3-1 (or the pseudogene TRBV3-2), the J gene TRBJ1-2; 7 nucleotides match TRBD1. CDR1 is LGHDT and CDR2 is YNNKEL in the germline V gene (reference sequence). V was pared by 6 bases and J by 6 bases, with 10 bases of the junction left unmatched. The CDR3 extends over 14 amino acids. The CDR3 sequence is CASSASGTVNGYTF. CDR3 bases: TGTGCCAGCAGTGCTTCCGGGACAGTAAATGGCTACACCTTC.

V and J are TRBV13 and TRBJ2-7; 8 bases align to TRBD1. The trim removed 3 bases at V and 2 bases at J, leaving 9 bases unmatched. The germline gives CDR1 PRHDT, CDR2 FYEKMQ (reference sequence). The CDR3 is made up of 16 amino acids. The chain's CDR3 is CASSFSSLTGAYEQYF. In nucleotides, the CDR3 is TGTGCCAGCAGCTTCAGCAGCCTGACAGGGGCCTACGAGCAGTACTTC.

The genes are TRBV7-9 and TRBJ2-7; D not resolved. Trimming took off 0 bases at V and 3 bases at J, with 6 bases between the two ends. This CDR3 comprises 13 residues. Germline CDR1 reads SEHNR; CDR2 reads FQNEAQ (reference sequence). In DNA form, the CDR3 reads TGTGCCAGCAGCTTAGCTCAGGACTACGAGCAGTACTTC. This gives the protein CASSLAQDYEQYF.

The count of this clone is one. V gene TRBV7-9 combines with J gene TRBJ1-4, with a weak D call TRBD1 (6 bases). Trimming removed 1 base from V and 5 bases from J, with 11 bases in between. Germline loops: CDR1 SEHNR, CDR2 FQNEAQ (reference sequence). The CDR3 is 15 amino acids. The CDR3 region is CASSLGTDNNEKLFF. The CDR3 DNA reads TGTGCCAGCAGCTTAGGGACAGACAACAATGAAAAACTGTTTTTT. Using reference TRBV7-9 and TRBJ1-4 for the parts outside the CDR3, the full variable domain is DTGVSQNPRHKITKRGQNVTFRCDPISEHNRLYWYRQTLGQGPEFLTYFQNEAQLEKSRLLSDRFSAERPKGSFSTLEIQRTEQGDSAMYLCASSLGTDNNEKLFFGSGTQLSVL.

This chain connects TRBV19 to TRBJ1-2, with 12 bases lining up with TRBD1. This CDR3 is 17 amino acids long. Germline-derived CDR1 and CDR2 are LNHDA and SQIVND (reference sequence). V shed 4 bases and J 5 bases; nucleotides not matched to a gene: 11. The DNA of the CDR3 is TGTGCCAGTAGTAAGCCGGGACAGGGGGCTCTTCGTTATGGCTACACCTTC. Protein product: CASSKPGQGALRYGYTF.